One sample yielded the 3 T cell receptor beta chains listed below, sequenced in a study of early T cells in non-severe SARS-CoV-2 infection. Each CDR3 protein gets one entry after TCRdb re-called the 5' RACE reads with MiXCR. The sample holds approximately 69,000 distinct CDR3 sequences, about 10% seen once. The specimen was whole blood, collected at baseline. The receptors here all came from an adult who was a healthcare worker with PCR-confirmed SARS-CoV-2 infection or an uninfected control (not recorded which).

This clonotype was recorded at least ten times. V is TRBV30 and J is TRBJ2-3, with D perhaps matching TRBD2 (5 bases). V was clipped by 0 bases and J by 6 bases, with 10 bases between them. This CDR3 has 13 residues. Germline lookup yields CDR1 GTSNPN and CDR2 SVGIG (reference sequence). The CDR3 nucleotides are TGTGCCTGGAGTGTAACCGGGGTGGATACGCAGTATTTT. As protein: CAWSVTGVDTQYF.

This clonotype was seen ten or more times. This sequence joins TRBV7-6 and TRBJ2-3, with D possibly matching TRBD2 (6 bases). V was cut by 0 bases and J by 3 bases, with 10 bases left in between. This CDR3 is built from 15 residues. Germline V gene data show CDR1 as SGHVS and CDR2 as FNYEAQ. In DNA, the CDR3 is TGTGCCAGCAGCTTAGCTCGGACTACTACAGATACGCAGTATTTT. Translated: CASSLARTTTDTQYF.

The chain links TRBV29-1 to TRBJ1-2; D not certain. There are 11 residues in the CDR3. The V and J ends lost 7 bases and 4 bases respectively, with 10 bases between them. CDR1 is SQVTM, CDR2 ANQGSEA, per germline. CDR3 sequence: CSASGSYGYTF. In nucleotides, the CDR3 is TGCAGCGCTTCAGGTTCCTATGGCTACACCTTC.